Below, 4 T cell receptor beta chains from the same sample are listed, as sequenced in a study of blood T cell repertoires in COVID-19. Some clones are missing from TCRdb's copy, which holds only in-frame ones; the method was immunoSEQ multiplex PCR. The sample includes 400,000 or so clones, around 86% seen only once; the top ten take about 3%. What was sequenced was peripheral blood. Receptor source: a human donor in a cohort sampled during active COVID-19.

This clone was seen a single time. V is TRBV29-1 and J is TRBJ2-3; D is possibly TRBD1 or TRBD2 (5 bases each). Trimming removed 7 bases at V and 2 bases at J, with 19 bases between. The CDR3 is made up of 15 amino acids. The germline gives CDR1 SQVTM, CDR2 ANQGSEA. CDR3 region: CSAGEGLAHTDTQYF. For the CDR3, the DNA is TGCAGCGCAGGCGAGGGGCTGGCCCACACAGATACGCAGTATTTT.

V usage is TRBV2 and J usage is TRBJ2-7; 7 bases agree with TRBD2. The V and J ends lost 0 bases and 7 bases, in that order; junction bases with no gene match: 3. This CDR3 is built from 13 residues. Germline-derived CDR1 and CDR2 are SNHLY and FYNNEI. CDR3 sequence (DNA): TGTGCCAGCAGTGAAGCGGGAGGGTGGGAGCAGTACTTC. It yields the protein CASSEAGGWEQYF.

This clone was detected only once. The CDR3 DNA reads TGCGCCAGCACCCCGGAGGGGGCGGCCCGGAAGTTCTTC. Its translation: CASTPEGAARKFF. The chain joins TRBV5-1 to TRBJ2-1; the D gene is possibly TRBD1 (7 bases). This CDR3 contains 13 residues. Germline assignment: CDR1 SGHRS and CDR2 YFSETQ. V was pared by 6 bases and J by 14 bases, with 21 bases between.

This clone came up once. The rearrangement joins TRBV9 to TRBJ2-1, with D hard to call. This CDR3 has 17 residues. Trimming took off 4 bases at V and 5 bases at J, with 22 bases between the two ends. The germline V gene has CDR1 SGDLS and CDR2 YYNGEE. CDR3 region: CASSTGRKPIINNEQFF. CDR3 coding DNA: TGTGCCAGCAGCACCGGCAGGAAGCCCATTATAAACAATGAGCAGTTCTTC.